The 12 T cell receptor beta chains below all came from one sample that was sequenced in a study of T cell responses to AZD1222 COVID-19 vaccine. Sequenced by immunoSEQ multiplex PCR; TCRdb stores in-frame clones only, minus some. The sample yields 150,000 to 200,000 clones, over 90% seen once. Sequenced here: peripheral blood, sampled on day 0 of AZD1222 vaccination. These receptors were collected from an adult in good health.

The V gene is TRBV7-6, the J gene TRBJ2-7; 10 bases map to TRBD1. Germline CDR1 is SGHVS and CDR2 is FNYEAQ. The CDR3 is 14 residues long. J lost 5 bases, V lost 4 bases, and 5 bases had no gene match. The CDR3 protein is CASSWGTGVNEQYF. The CDR3 DNA reads TGTGCCAGCAGCTGGGGGACAGGGGTAAACGAGCAGTACTTC.

The DNA of the CDR3 is TGTGCCAGCAGTTCCGAGGGGCCCGGCACCGGGGAGCTGTTTTTT. Protein sequence: CASSSEGPGTGELFF. The chain employs TRBV27 and TRBJ2-2; either TRBD1 or TRBD2 may fit D (5 bases each). Trimming left V 4 bases short and J 4 bases short, with 13 bases between. CDR3 size: 15 residues. Per the germline V gene, CDR1 is MNHEY and CDR2 is SMNVEV (reference sequence).

The V call is TRBV5-1, the J call TRBJ2-3, with 13 bases that match TRBD2. With 1 base clipped from V and 5 bases from J, the junction kept 4 bases outside the gene matches. CDR1 and CDR2 from the germline V gene are SGHRS and YFSETQ. CDR3 length: 16 amino acids. The CDR3: CASSLRTSGSEDTQYF. CDR3 in DNA: TGCGCCAGCAGCTTGCGGACTAGCGGGAGCGAAGATACGCAGTATTTT. Full variable domain (remainder filled in from reference TRBV5-1 and TRBJ2-3): KAGVTQTPRYLIKTRGQQVTLSCSPISGHRSVSWYQQTPGQGLQFLFEYFSETQRNKGNFPGRFSGRQFSNSRSEMNVSTLELGDSALYLCASSLRTSGSEDTQYFGPGTRLTVL.

The chain has TRBV6-1 and TRBJ1-2; D gene uncertain. The CDR3 totals 16 residues. The V gene lost 1 base and the J gene lost 4 bases, with 16 bases spanning the gap. Germline values: CDR1 MNHNS, CDR2 SASEGT. The CDR3: CASSEGGWRSRYGYTF. CDR3 nucleotide sequence: TGTGCCAGCAGTGAAGGGGGATGGAGAAGCCGCTATGGCTACACCTTC.

V is TRBV3-1 (or the pseudogene TRBV3-2) and J is TRBJ2-1, with TRBD2 matching 15 bases. V lost 0 bases and J lost 4; bases outside the gene matches: 4. This CDR3 is 18 amino acids long. Germline V CDR1 and CDR2: LGHDT, YNNKEL (reference sequence). The CDR3 region has the DNA TGTGCCAGCAGCCAAGATCTCGGACTAGCGGGAGGGTACAATGAGCAGTTCTTC. Amino acids: CASSQDLGLAGGYNEQFF.

J is TRBJ2-1 and V is TRBV10-1; tentative D call: TRBD2 (5 bases). The germline V gene encodes CDR1 WNHNN and CDR2 SYGVQD (reference sequence). V dropped 6 bases and J dropped 7 bases, with 19 bases sitting between them. This CDR3 is built from 15 residues. The CDR3 region has the DNA TGCGCCAGCAGACGGGATCACACGTTGAGTAATGAGCAGTTCTTC. Translated, it gives CASRRDHTLSNEQFF.

The chain employs TRBV15 and TRBJ1-2; 10 bases line up with TRBD1. Trimming removed 0 bases from V and 7 bases from J; junction bases left unmatched: 5. From germline, CDR1 is LNHNV and CDR2 YYDKDF (reference sequence). The CDR3 covers 15 residues. CDR3: CATSRERTGGRGYTF. The CDR3 nucleotides are TGTGCCACCAGCAGAGAAAGGACAGGGGGTCGTGGCTACACCTTC.

The chain employs TRBV4-2 and TRBJ1-1, with a possible D match to TRBD1 (5 bases). The germline gives CDR1 LGHNA, CDR2 YNFKEQ. The CDR3 totals 15 residues. Between the trimmed V and J ends, which lost 4 bases and 4 bases, there was a span of 16 bases. The CDR3 loop is CASSRGRVGATEAFF. CDR3 in DNA: TGTGCCAGCAGCCGGGGGAGGGTTGGGGCCACTGAAGCTTTCTTT.

The rearrangement links TRBV28 to TRBJ2-2; 10 nucleotides match TRBD2. The CDR3 sequence is 16 residues long. The trim removed 5 bases at V and 1 base at J, leaving 4 bases unmatched. Germline V gene lookup returns CDR1 MDHEN and CDR2 SYDVKM. This CDR3 reads CASSPRLAGNTGELFF. In DNA form, the CDR3 reads TGTGCCAGCAGTCCGAGACTAGCGGGGAACACCGGGGAGCTGTTTTTT.

This chain joins TRBV30 and TRBJ1-2; 10 nucleotides align to TRBD1. After removal of 3 bases from V and 7 bases from J, the junction contained 5 bases not matched to a gene. Germline V gives CDR1 GTSNPN, CDR2 SVGIG (reference sequence). The CDR3 loop spans 13 amino acids. The CDR3 spells CAWRNRDRGGYTF. For the CDR3, the DNA is TGTGCCTGGAGGAACCGGGACAGGGGTGGCTACACCTTC. Looking up the rest from reference TRBV30 and TRBJ1-2 gives the full variable domain: SQTIHQWPATLVQPVGSPLSLECTVEGTSNPNLYWYRQAAGRGLQLLFYSVGIGQISSEVPQNLSASRPQDRQFILSSKKLLLSDSGFYLCAWRNRDRGGYTFGSGTRLTVV.

This chain joins TRBV27 and TRBJ2-7; no definite D call. Between the trimmed V and J ends, which lost 6 bases and 0 bases, there was a span of 12 bases. CDR3 length equals 14 residues. Looked up from germline, CDR1 is MNHEY and CDR2 is SMNVEV (reference sequence). The CDR3 DNA reads as TGTGCCAGCAGGAGTTTAACAGACTCCTACGAGCAGTACTTC. Amino acids: CASRSLTDSYEQYF.

The chain employs TRBV19 and TRBJ1-1; D might be TRBD1 (5 bases). Trimming took off 5 bases at V and 0 bases at J, with 19 bases between the two ends. Germline loops: CDR1 LNHDA, CDR2 SQIVND (reference sequence). The CDR3 is 17 amino acids. In DNA form, the CDR3 reads TGTGCCAGTAGTCCTTCGGGGAGGGGTATACTGAACACTGAAGCTTTCTTT. The encoded protein is CASSPSGRGILNTEAFF.